Ten or more counts support the clone carrying this T cell receptor beta chain. J gave up 11 bases and V 5 bases, and 14 bases lay outside the gene matches. CDR3 length equals 14 residues. Germline assignment: CDR1 DFQATT and CDR2 SNEGSKA (reference sequence). The data stem from a study of T-cell reconstitution after alpha-beta-depleted transplantation in children. Using unique molecular identifiers, the investigators prepared the TCRbeta library. Using its own MiXCR run on the PCR reads, TCRdb lists one record per CDR3 protein. Here the sample spans more than 150,000 distinct CDR3 sequences, 6% to 7% being singletons.

The receptor's source is a human donor who donated a stem cell graft to a child with Wiskott-Aldrich syndrome. This material consisted of PBMCs from the stem cell graft donor, taken from the stem cell graft. The chain is built from TRBV20-1 and TRBJ2-1, with TRBD2 identical over 8 bases. This CDR3 is CSARRTGRGAQQFF. DNA for the CDR3: TGCAGTGCTCGCCGGACGGGGCGGGGGGCCCAGCAGTTCTTC.